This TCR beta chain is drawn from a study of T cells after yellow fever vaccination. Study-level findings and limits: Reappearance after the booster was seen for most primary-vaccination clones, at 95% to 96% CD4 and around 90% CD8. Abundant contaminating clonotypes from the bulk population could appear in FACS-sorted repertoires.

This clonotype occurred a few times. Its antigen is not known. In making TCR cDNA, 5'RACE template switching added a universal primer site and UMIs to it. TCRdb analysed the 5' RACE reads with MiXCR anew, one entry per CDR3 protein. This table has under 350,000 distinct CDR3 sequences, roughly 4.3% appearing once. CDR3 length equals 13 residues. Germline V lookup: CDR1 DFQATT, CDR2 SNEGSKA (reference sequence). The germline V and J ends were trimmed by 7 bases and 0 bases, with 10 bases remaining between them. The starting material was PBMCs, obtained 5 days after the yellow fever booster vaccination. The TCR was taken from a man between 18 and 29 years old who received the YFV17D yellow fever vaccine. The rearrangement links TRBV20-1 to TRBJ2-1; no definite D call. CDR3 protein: CSVPRSSYNEQFF. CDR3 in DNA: TGCAGTGTCCCCCGGAGCTCCTACAATGAGCAGTTCTTC.